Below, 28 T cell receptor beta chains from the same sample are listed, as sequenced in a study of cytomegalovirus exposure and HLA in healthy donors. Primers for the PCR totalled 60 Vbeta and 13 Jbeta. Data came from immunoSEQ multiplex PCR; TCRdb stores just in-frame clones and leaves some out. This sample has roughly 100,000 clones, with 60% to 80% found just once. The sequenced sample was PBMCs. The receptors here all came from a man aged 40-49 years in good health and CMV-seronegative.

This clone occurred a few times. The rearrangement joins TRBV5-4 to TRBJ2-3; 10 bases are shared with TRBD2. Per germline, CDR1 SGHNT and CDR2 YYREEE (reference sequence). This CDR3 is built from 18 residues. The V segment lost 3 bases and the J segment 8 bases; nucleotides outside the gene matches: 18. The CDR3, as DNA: TGTGCCAGCAGCTCACGGGGGGCTAGCGGGGGTGGGCGGGGTACGCAGTATTTT. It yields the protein CASSSRGASGGGRGTQYF.

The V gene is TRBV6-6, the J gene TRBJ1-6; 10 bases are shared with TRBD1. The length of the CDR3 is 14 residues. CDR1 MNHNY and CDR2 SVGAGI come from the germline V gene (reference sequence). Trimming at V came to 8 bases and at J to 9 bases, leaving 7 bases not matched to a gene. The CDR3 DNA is TGTGCCAGCGAGATAGGACAGGGGGGTTCACCCCTCCACTTT. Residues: CASEIGQGGSPLHF.

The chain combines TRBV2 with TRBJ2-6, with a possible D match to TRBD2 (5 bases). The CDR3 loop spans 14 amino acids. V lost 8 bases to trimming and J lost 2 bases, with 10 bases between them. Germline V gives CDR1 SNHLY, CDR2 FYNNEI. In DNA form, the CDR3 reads TGTGCCAGCTCCCAGGAGGCTGGGGCCAACGTCCTGACTTTC. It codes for CASSQEAGANVLTF.

The CDR3 DNA reads TGTGCCAGCAGCCTGGGACTAGGTGGTGAGCAGTTCTTC. Translated: CASSLGLGGEQFF. V and J are TRBV7-9 and TRBJ2-1; TRBD2 matches 8 bases. There are 13 residues in the CDR3. CDR1 and CDR2 (germline): SEHNR, FQNEAQ (reference sequence). V shed 5 bases, J shed 9 bases, and the junction held 6 bases outside the gene matches.

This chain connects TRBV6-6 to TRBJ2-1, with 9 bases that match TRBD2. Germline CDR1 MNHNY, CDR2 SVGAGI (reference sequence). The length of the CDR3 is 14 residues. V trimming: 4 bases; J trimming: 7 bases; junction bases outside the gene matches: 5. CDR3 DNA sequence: TGTGCCAGCAGTTCGGCGGGGGGGCGGAATGAGCAGTTCTTC. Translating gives CASSSAGGRNEQFF.

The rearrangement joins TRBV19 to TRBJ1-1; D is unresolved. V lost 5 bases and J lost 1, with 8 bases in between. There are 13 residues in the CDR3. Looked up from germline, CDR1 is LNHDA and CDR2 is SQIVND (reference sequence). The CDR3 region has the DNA TGTGCCAGTAGTTGGTCGGGGAACACTGAAGCTTTCTTT. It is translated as CASSWSGNTEAFF. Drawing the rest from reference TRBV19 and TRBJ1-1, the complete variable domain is DGGITQSPKYLFRKEGQNVTLSCEQNLNHDAMYWYRQDPGQGLRLIYYSQIVNDFQKGDIAEGYSVSREKKESFPLTVTSAQKNPTAFYLCASSWSGNTEAFFGQGTRLTVV.

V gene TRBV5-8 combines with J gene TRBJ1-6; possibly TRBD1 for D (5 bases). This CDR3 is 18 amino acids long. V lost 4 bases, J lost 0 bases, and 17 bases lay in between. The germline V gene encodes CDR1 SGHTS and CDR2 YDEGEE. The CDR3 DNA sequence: TGTGCCAGCAGCAGGGCGGGGGGGATTCCCTCCTATAATTCACCCCTCCACTTT. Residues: CASSRAGGIPSYNSPLHF.

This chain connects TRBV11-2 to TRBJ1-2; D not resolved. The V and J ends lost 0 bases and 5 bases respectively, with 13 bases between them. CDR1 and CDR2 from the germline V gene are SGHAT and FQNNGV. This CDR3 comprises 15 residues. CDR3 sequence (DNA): TGTGCCAGCAGCTTAGAGCCCGGGTTACAATATGGCTACACCTTC. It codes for CASSLEPGLQYGYTF. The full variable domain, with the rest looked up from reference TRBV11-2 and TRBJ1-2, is EAGVAQSPRYKIIEKRQSVAFWCNPISGHATLYWYQQILGQGPKLLIQFQNNGVVDDSQLPKDRFSAERLKGVDSTLKIQPAKLEDSAVYLCASSLEPGLQYGYTFGSGTRLTVV.

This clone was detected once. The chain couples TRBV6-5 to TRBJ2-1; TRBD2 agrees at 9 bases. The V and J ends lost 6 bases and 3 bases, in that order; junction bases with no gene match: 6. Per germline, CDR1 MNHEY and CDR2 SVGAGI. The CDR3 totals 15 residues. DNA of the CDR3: TGTGCCAGCAGCACAGCGGGGGGCGACTACAATGAGCAGTTCTTC. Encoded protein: CASSTAGGDYNEQFF.

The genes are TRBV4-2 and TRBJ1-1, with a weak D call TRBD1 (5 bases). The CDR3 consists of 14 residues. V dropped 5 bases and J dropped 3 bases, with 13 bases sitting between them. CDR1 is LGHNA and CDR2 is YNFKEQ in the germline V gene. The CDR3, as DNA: TGTGCCAGCAGCAGTACTGCGGGGGACACTGAAGCTTTCTTT. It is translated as CASSSTAGDTEAFF.

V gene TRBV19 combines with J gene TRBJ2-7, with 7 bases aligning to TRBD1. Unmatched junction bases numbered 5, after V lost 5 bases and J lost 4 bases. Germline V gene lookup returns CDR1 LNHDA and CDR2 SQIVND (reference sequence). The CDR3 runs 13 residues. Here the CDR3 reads CASSERQGYEQYF. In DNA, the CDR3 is TGTGCCAGTAGTGAGAGACAGGGTTACGAGCAGTACTTC.

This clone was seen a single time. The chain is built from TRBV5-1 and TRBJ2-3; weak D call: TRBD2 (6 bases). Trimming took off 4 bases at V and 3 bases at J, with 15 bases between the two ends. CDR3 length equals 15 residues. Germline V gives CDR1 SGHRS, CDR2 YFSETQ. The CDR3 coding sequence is TGCGCCAGCAGCACCAGGAGGGTGGATACAGATACGCAGTATTTT. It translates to CASSTRRVDTDTQYF.

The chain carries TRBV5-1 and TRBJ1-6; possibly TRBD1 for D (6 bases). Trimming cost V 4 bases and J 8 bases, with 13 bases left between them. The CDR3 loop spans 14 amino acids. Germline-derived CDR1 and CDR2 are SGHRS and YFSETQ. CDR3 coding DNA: TGCGCCAGCAGCCCTACAGGGAGGGATTCACCCCTCCACTTT. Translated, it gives CASSPTGRDSPLHF.

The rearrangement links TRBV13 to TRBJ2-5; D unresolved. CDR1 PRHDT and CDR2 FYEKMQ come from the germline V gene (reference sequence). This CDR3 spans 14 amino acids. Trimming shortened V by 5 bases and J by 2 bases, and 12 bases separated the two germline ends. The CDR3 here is CASSVLTGQETQYF. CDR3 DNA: TGTGCCAGCAGCGTATTAACCGGGCAAGAGACCCAGTACTTC. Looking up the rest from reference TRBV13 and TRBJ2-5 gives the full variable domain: AAGVIQSPRHLIKEKRETATLKCYPIPRHDTVYWYQQGPGQDPQFLISFYEKMQSDKGSIPDRFSAQQFSDYHSELNMSSLELGDSALYFCASSVLTGQETQYFGPGTRLLVL.

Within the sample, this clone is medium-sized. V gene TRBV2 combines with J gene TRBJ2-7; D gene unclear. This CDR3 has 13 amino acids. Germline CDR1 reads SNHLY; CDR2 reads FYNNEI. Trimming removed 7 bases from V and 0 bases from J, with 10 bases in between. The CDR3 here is CASNSPFSYEQYF. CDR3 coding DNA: TGTGCCAGCAATTCCCCTTTCTCCTACGAGCAGTACTTC. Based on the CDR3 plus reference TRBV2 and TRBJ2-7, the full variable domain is EPEVTQTPSHQVTQMGQEVILRCVPISNHLYFYWYRQILGQKVEFLVSFYNNEISEKSEIFDDQFSVERPDGSNFTLKIRSTKLEDSAMYFCASNSPFSYEQYFGPGTRLTVT.

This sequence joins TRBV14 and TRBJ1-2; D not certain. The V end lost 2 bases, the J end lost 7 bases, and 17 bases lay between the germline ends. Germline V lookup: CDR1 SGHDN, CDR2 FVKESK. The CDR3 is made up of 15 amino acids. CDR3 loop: CASSQRGAPTSGYTF. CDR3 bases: TGTGCCAGCAGCCAACGAGGAGCCCCGACTTCTGGCTACACCTTC.

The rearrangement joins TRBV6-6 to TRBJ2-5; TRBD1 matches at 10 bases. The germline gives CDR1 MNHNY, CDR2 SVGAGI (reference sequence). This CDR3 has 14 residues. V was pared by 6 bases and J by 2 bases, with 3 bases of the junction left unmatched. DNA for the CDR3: TGTGCCAGCAGGACAGGGGGCGATCAAGAGACCCAGTACTTC. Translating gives CASRTGGDQETQYF.

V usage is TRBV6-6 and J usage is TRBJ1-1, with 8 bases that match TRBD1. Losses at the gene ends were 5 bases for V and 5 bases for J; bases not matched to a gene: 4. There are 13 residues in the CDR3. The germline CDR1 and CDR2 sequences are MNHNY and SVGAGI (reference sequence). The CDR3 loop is CASSNDRGTEAFF. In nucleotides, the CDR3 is TGTGCCAGCAGTAACGACAGGGGAACTGAAGCTTTCTTT.

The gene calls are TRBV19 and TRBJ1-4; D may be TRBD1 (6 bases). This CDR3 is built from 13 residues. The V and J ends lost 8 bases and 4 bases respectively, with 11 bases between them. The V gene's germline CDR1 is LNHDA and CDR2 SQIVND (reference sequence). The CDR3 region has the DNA TGTGCCAGTTACGACAGGATTAATGAAAAACTGTTTTTT. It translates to CASYDRINEKLFF.

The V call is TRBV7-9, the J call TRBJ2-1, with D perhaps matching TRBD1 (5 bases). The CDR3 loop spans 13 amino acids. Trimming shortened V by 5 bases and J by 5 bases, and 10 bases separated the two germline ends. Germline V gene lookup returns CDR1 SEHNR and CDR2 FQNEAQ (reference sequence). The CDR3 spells CASSPLGHNEQFF. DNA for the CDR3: TGTGCCAGCAGCCCACTGGGGCACAATGAGCAGTTCTTC.

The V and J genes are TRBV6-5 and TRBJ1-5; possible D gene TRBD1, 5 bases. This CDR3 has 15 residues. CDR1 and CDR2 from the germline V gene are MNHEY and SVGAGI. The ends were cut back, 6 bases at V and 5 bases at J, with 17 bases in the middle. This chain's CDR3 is CASSTWGGRDQPQHF. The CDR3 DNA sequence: TGTGCCAGCAGCACATGGGGCGGTCGGGATCAGCCCCAGCATTTT.

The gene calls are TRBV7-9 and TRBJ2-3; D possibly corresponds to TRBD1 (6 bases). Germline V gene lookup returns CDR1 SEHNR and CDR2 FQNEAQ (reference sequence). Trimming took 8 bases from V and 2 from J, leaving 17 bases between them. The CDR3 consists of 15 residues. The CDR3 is CASRLRTEVTDTQYF. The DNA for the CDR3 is TGTGCCAGCCGTTTAAGGACAGAGGTCACAGATACGCAGTATTTT.

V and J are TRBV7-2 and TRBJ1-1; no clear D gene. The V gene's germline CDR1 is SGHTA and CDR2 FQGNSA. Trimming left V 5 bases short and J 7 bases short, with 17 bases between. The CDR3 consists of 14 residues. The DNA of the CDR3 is TGTGCCAGCAGCAAAGTCAGCTATTCGGGTGAAGCTTTCTTT. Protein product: CASSKVSYSGEAFF.

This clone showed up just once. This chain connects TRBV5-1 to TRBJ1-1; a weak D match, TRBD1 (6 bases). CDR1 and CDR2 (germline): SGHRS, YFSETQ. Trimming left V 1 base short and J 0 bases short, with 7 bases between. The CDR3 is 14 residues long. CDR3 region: CASSLWTVNTEAFF. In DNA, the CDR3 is TGCGCCAGCAGCTTGTGGACAGTGAACACTGAAGCTTTCTTT.

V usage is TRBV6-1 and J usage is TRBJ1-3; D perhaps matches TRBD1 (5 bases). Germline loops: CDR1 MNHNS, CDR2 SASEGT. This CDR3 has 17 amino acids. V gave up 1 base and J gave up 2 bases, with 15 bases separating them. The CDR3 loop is CASSEGGGLGAGNTIYF. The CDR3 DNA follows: TGTGCCAGCAGTGAAGGGGGGGGTCTAGGAGCTGGAAACACCATATATTTT.

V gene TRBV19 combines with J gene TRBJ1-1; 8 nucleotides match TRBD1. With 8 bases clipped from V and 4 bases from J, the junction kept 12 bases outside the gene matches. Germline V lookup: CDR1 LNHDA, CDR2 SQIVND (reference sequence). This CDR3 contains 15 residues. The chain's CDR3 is CASLAQGDGGTEAFF. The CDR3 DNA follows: TGTGCCAGTTTGGCACAGGGGGATGGTGGCACTGAAGCTTTCTTT.

CDR3 sequence (DNA): TGTGCCAGCGGGAGTAGCGGGGGGTCTCAAGAGACCCAGTACTTC. Protein product: CASGSSGGSQETQYF. The J gene is TRBJ2-5, the V gene TRBV6-6; TRBD2 matches at 10 bases. CDR1 is MNHNY, CDR2 SVGAGI, per germline (reference sequence). V lost 8 bases, J lost 2 bases, and 8 bases stayed unmatched. This CDR3 is 15 amino acids long.

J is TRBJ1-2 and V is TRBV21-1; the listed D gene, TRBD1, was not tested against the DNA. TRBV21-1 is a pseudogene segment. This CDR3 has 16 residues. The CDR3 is CASSKREPRDSYGYTF. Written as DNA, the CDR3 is TGTGCCAGCAGCAAAAGGGAACCCAGGGATTCCTATGGCTACACCTTC.